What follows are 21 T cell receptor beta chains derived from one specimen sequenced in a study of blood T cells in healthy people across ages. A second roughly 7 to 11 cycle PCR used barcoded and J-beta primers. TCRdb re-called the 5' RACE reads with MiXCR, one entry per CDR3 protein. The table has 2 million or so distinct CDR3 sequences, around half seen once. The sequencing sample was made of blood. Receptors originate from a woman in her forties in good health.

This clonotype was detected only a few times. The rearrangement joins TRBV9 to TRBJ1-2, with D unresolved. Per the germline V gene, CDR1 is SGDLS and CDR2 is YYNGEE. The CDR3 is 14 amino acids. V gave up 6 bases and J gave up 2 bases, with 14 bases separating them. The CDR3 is CASTEASTNYGYTF. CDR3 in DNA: TGTGCCAGCACCGAGGCGAGCACGAACTATGGCTACACCTTC.

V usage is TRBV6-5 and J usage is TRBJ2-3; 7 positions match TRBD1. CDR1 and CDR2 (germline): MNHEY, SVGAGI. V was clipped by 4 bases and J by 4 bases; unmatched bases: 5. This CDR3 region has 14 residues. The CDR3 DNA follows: TGTGCCAGCAGTTGGACAGGAAACTCAGATACGCAGTATTTT. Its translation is CASSWTGNSDTQYF.

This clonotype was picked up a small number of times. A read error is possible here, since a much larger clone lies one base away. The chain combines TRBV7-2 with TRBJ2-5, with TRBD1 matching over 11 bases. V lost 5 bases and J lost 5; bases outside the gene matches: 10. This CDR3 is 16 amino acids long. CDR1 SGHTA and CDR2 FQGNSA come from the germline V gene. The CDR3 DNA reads TGTGCCAGCAGCCATCAGGACAGGGGGCTCTCGGAGACCCAGTACTTC. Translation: CASSHQDRGLSETQYF. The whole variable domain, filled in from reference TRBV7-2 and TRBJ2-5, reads GAGVSQSPSNKVTEKGKDVELRCDPISGHTALYWYRQSLGQGLEFLIYFQGNSAPDKSGLPSDRFSAERTGGSVSTLTIQRTQQEDSAVYLCASSHQDRGLSETQYFGPGTRLLVL.

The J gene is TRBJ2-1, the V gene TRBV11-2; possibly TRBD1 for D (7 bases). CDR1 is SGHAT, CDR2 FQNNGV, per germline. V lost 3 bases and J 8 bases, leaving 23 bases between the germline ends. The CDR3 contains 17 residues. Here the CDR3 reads CASSFKADGQVADEQFF. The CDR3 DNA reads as TGTGCCAGCAGCTTTAAGGCTGATGGACAGGTAGCGGATGAGCAGTTCTTC.

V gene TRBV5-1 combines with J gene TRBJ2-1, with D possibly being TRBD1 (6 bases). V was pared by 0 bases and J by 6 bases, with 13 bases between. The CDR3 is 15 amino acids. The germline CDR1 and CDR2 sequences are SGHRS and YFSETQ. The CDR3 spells CASSLGDTLSNEQFF. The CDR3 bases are TGCGCCAGCAGCTTGGGGGACACTCTAAGCAATGAGCAGTTCTTC.

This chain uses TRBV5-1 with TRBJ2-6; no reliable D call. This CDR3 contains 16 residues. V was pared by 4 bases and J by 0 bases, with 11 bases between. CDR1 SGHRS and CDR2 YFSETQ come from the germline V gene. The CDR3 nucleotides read TGCGCCAGCAGCGAGTTAGTATCCTCTGGGGCCAACGTCCTGACTTTC. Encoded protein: CASSELVSSGANVLTF.

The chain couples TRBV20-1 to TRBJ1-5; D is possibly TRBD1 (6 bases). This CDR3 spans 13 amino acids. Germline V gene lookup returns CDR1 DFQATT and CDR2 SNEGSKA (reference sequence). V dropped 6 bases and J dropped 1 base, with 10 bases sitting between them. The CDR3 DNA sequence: TGCAGTGCGGAGGGGGTAAGCAATCAGCCCCAGCATTTT. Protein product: CSAEGVSNQPQHF.

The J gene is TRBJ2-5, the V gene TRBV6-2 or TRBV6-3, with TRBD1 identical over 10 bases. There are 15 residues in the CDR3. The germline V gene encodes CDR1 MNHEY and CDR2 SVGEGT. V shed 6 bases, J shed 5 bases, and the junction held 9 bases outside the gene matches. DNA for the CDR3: TGTGCCAGCAGGCCCGGGACAGGGGTTCGGGAGACCCAGTACTTC. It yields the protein CASRPGTGVRETQYF.

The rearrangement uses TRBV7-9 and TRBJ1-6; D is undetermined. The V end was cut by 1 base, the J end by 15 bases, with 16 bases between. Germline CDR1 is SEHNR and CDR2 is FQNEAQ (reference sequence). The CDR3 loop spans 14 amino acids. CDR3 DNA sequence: TGTGCCAGCAGCTTAGAACTAGGCGGTAATCGCCTCCACTTT. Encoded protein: CASSLELGGNRLHF.

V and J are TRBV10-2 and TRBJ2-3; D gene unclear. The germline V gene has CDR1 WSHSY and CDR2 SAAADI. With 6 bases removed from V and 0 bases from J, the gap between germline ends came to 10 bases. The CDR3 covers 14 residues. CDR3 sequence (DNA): TGCGCCAGCAGGGCGCAGAGGAGCACAGATACGCAGTATTTT. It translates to CASRAQRSTDTQYF.

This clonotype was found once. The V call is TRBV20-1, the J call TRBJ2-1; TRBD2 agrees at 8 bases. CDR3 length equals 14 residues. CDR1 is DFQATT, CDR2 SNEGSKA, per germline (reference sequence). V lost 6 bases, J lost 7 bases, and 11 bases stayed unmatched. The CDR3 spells CSAITGTSRNEQFF. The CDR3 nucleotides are TGCAGTGCCATCACCGGGACTAGTAGGAATGAGCAGTTCTTC.

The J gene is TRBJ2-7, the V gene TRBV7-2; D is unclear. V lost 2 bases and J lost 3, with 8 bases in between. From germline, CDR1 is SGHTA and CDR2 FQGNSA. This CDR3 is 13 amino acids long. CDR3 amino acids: CASSLIGDYEQYF. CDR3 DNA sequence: TGTGCCAGCAGCTTAATCGGTGACTACGAGCAGTACTTC.

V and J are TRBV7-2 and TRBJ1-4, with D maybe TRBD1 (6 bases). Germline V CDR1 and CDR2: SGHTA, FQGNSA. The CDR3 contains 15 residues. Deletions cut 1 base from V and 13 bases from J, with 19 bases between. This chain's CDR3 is CASSLVGQGRRGLFF. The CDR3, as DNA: TGTGCCAGCAGCTTAGTCGGGCAGGGGAGGAGGGGACTGTTTTTT.

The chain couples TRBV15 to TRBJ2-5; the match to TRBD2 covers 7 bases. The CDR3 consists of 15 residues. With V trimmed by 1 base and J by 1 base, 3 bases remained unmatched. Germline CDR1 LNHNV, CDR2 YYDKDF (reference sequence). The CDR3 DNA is TGTGCCACCAGCAGAGGGGAGGGACCCCAAGAGACCCAGTACTTC. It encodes CATSRGEGPQETQYF.

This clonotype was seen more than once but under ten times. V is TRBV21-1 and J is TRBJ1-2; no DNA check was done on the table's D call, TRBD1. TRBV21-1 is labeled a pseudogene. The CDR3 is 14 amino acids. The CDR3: CASGPGAGFYGYTF. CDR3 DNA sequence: TGTGCCAGTGGACCGGGGGCAGGTTTCTATGGCTACACCTTC.

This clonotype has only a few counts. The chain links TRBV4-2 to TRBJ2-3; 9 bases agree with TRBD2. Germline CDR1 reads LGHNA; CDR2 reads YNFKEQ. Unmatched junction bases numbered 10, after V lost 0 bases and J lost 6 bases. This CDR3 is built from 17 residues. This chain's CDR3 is CASSQDGASGEGDTQYF. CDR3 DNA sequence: TGTGCCAGCAGCCAAGATGGGGCTAGCGGGGAAGGTGATACGCAGTATTTT.

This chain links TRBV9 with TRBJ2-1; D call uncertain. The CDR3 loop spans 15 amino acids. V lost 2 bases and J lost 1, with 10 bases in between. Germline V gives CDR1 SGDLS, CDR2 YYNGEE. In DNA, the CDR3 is TGTGCCAGCAGCGTTATGGGCAGTTCCTACAATGAGCAGTTCTTC. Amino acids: CASSVMGSSYNEQFF.

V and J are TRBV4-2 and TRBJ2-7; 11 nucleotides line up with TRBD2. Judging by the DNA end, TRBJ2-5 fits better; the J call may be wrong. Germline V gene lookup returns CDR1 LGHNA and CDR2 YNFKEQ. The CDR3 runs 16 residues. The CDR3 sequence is CASSQDNSGGAETQYF. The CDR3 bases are TGTGCCAGCAGCCAAGACAATAGCGGGGGGGCAGAGACCCAGTACTTC.

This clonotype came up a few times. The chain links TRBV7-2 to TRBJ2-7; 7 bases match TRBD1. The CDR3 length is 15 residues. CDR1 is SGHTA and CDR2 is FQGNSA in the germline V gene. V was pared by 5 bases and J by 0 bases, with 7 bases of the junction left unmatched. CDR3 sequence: CASSREGTVSYEQYF. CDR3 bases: TGTGCCAGCAGCCGAGAAGGGACAGTCTCCTACGAGCAGTACTTC.

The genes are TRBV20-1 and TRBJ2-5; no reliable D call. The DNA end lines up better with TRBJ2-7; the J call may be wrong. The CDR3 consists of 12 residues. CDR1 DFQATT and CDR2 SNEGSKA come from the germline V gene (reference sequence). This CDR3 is CSARVSENEQYF. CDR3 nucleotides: TGCAGTGCTAGAGTCTCGGAGAACGAGCAGTACTTC.

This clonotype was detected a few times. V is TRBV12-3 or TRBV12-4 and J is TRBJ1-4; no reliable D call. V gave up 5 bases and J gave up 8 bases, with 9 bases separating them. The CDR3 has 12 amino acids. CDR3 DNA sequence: TGTGCCAGCAGTACGCAAGAAGAAAAACTGTTTTTT. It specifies CASSTQEEKLFF.